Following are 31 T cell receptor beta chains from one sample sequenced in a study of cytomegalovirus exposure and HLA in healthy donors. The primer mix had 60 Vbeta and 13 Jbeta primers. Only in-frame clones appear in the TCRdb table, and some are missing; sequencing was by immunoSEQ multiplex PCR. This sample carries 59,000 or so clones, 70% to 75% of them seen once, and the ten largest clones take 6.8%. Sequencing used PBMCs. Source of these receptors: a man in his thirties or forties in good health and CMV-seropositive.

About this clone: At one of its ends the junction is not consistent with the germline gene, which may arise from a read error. The CDR3 loop reads CASSLQGASHNSPLHF. CDR3 coding DNA: TGTGCCAGCAGCCTCCAGGGGGCCTCCCATAATTCACCCCTCCACTTT. This sequence joins TRBV4-2 and TRBJ1-6, with 8 bases aligning to TRBD1. Germline CDR1 reads LGHNA; CDR2 reads YNFKEQ. The CDR3 is made up of 16 amino acids.

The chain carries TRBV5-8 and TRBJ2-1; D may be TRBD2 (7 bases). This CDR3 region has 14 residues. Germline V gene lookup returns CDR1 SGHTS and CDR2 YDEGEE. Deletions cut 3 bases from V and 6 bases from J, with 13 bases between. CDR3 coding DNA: TGTGCCAGCAGCTCGGGGGGCAACTTCAATGAGCAGTTCTTC. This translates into CASSSGGNFNEQFF.

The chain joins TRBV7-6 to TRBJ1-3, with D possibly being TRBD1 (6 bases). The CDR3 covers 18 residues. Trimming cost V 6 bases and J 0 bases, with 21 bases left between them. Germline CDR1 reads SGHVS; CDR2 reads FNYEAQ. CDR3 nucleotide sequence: TGTGCCAGCAGACCCCTTGGGACACCCACAATCTCTGGAAACACCATATATTTT. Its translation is CASRPLGTPTISGNTIYF. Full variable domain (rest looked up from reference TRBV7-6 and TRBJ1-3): GAGVSQSPRYKVTKRGQDVALRCDPISGHVSLYWYRQALGQGPEFLTYFNYEAQQDKSGLPNDRFSAERPEGSISTLTIQRTEQRDSAMYRCASRPLGTPTISGNTIYFGEGSWLTVV.

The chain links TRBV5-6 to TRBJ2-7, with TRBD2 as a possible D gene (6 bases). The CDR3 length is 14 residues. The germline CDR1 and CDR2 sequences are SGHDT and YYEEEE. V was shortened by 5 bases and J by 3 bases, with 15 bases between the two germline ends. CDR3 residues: CASRPRRGNYEQYF. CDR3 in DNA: TGTGCCAGCAGGCCACGGCGGGGTAACTACGAGCAGTACTTC.

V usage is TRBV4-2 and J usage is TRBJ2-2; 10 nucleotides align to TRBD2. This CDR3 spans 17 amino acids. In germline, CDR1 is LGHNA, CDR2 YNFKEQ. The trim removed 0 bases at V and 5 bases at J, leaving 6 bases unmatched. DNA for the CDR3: TGTGCCAGCAGCCAAGATCCCCTAGCGGGGGAAACCGGGGAGCTGTTTTTT. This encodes CASSQDPLAGETGELFF.

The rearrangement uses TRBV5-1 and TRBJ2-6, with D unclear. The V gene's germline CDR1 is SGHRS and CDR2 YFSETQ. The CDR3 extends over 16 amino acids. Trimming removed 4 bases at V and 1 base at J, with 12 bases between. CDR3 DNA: TGCGCCAGCAGCCCCCGAACTTCTTCTGGGGCCAACGTCCTGACTTTC. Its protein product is CASSPRTSSGANVLTF.

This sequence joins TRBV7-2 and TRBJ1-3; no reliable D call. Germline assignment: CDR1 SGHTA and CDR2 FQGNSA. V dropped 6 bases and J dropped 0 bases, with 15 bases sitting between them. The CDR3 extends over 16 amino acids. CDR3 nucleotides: TGTGCCAGCAGTCCTGAGACTCCCTTCTCTGGAAACACCATATATTTT. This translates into CASSPETPFSGNTIYF.

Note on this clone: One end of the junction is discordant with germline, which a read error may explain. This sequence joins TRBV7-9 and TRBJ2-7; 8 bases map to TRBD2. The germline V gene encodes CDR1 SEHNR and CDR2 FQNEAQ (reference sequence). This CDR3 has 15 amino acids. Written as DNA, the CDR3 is TGTTCCAGCAGCTTAGTCTGGGCGGGGGGCTACGAGCAGTACTTC. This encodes CSSSLVWAGGYEQYF.

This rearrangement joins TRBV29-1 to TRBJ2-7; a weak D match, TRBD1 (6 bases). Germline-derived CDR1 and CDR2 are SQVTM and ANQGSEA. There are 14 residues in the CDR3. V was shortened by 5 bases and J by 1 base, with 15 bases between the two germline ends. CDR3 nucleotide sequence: TGCAGCGTTTCTGGACAGAAATCGTCCTACGAGCAGTACTTC. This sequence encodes CSVSGQKSSYEQYF.

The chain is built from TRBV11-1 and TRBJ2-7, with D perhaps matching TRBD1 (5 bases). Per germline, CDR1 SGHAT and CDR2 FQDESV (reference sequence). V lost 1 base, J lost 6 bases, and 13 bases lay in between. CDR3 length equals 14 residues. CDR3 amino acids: CASSLVGRAREQYF. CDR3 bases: TGTGCCAGCAGCTTAGTAGGCAGGGCCCGCGAGCAGTACTTC.

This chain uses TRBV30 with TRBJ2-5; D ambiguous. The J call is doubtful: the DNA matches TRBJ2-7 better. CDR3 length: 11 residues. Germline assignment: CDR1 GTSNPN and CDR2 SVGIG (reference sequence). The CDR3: CAWNPSYEQYF. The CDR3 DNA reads TGTGCCTGGAATCCTTCCTACGAGCAGTACTTC.

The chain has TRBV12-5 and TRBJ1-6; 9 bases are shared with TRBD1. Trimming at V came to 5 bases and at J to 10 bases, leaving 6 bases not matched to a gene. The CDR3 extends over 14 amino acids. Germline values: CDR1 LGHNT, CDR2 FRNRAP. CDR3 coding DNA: TGTGCTAGTGGTCTACGGGACAGGGAATCACCCCTCCACTTT. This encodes CASGLRDRESPLHF.

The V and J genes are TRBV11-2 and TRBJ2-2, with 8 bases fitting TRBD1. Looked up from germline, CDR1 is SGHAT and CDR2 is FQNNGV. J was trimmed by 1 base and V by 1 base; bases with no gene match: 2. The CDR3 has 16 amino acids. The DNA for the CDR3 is TGTGCCAGCAGCTTAGGACAGGGGCTGAACACCGGGGAGCTGTTTTTT. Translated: CASSLGQGLNTGELFF.

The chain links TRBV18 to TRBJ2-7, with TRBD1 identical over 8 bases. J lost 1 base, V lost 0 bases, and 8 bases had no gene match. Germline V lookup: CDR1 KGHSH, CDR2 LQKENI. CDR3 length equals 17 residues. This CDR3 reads CASSPPLGQGLSYEQYF. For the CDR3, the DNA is TGTGCCAGCTCACCACCGCTCGGACAGGGTCTTTCCTACGAGCAGTACTTC.

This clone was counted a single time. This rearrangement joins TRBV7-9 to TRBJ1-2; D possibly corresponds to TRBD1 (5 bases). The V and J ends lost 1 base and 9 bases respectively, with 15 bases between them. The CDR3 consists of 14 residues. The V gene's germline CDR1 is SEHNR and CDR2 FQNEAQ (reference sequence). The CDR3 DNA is TGTGCCAGCAGCTTAGGCAGGCAGGGTCTCCGCTACACCTTC. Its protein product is CASSLGRQGLRYTF.

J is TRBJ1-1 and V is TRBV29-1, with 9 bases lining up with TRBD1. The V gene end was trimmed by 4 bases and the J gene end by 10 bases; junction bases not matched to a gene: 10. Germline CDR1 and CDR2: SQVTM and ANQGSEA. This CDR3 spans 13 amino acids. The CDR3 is CSVGDRQGGRAFF. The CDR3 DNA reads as TGCAGCGTTGGGGACCGACAGGGGGGGAGAGCTTTCTTT.

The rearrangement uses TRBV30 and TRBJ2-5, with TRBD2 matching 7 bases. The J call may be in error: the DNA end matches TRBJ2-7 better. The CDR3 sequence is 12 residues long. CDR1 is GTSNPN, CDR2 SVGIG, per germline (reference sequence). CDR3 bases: TGTGCCTCGGACGGGGAGGGACTCGAGCAGTACTTC. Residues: CASDGEGLEQYF.

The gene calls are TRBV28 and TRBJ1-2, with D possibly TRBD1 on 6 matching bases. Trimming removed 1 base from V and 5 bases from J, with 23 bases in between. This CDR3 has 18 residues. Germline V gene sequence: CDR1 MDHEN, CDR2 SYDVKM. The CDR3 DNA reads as TGTGCCAGCAGTTTATCGTTACAGGGTTCTCCTACTAGATATGGCTACACCTTC. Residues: CASSLSLQGSPTRYGYTF.

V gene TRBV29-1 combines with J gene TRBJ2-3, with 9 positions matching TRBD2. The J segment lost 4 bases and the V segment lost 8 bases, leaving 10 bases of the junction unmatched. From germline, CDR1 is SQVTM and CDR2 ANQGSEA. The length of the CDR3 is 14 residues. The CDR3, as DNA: TGCAGCACCAGCGGGCGGGGGGGCGCAGATACGCAGTATTTT. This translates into CSTSGRGGADTQYF.

The CDR3 region is CAIAGGGDQPQHF. The CDR3 bases are TGTGCCATCGCTGGGGGAGGGGATCAGCCCCAGCATTTT. The V gene is TRBV10-3, the J gene TRBJ1-5, with D possibly TRBD1 on 5 matching bases. V shed 8 bases and J shed 5 bases, with 13 bases lying between them. CDR1 is ENHRY and CDR2 is SYGVKD in the germline V gene. The length of the CDR3 is 13 residues.

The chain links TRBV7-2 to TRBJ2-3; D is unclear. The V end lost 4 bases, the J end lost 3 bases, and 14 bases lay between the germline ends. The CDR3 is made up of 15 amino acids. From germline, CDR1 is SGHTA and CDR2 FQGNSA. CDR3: CASSSMAFGTDTQYF. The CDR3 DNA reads TGTGCCAGCAGCTCGATGGCCTTCGGGACAGATACGCAGTATTTT.

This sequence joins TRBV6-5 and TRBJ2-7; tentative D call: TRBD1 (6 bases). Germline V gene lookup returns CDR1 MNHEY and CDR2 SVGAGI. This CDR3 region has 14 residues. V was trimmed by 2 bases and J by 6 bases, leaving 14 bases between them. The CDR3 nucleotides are TGTGCCAGCAGTTACACAGGGATCTTATCCGAGCAGTACTTC. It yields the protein CASSYTGILSEQYF.

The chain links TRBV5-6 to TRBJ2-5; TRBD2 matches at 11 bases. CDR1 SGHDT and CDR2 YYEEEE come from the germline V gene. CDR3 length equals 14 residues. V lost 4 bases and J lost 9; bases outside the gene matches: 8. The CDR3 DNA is TGTGCCAGCAGCCTTACTAGCGGGGGAAGGGCCCAGTACTTC. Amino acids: CASSLTSGGRAQYF.

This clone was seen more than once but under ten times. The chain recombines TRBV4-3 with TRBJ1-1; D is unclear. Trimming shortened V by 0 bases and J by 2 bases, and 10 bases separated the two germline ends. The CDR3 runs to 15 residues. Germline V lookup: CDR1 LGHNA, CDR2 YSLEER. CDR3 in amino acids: CASSQDERGNTEAFF. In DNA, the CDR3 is TGCGCCAGCAGCCAAGATGAGCGGGGTAACACTGAAGCTTTCTTT.

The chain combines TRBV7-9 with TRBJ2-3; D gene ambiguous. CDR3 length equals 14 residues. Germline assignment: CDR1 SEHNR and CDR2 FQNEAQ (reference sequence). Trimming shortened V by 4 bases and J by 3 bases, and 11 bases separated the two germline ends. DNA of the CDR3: TGTGCCAGCAGCTCGTTCAATCGGACAGATACGCAGTATTTT. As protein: CASSSFNRTDTQYF.

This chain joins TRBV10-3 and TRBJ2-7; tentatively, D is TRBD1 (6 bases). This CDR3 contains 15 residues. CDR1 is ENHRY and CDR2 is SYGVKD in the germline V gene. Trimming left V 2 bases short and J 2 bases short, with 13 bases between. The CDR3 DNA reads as TGTGCCATCAGTGAGGAAGGTGGACAGACCTACGAGCAGTACTTC. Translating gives CAISEEGGQTYEQYF.

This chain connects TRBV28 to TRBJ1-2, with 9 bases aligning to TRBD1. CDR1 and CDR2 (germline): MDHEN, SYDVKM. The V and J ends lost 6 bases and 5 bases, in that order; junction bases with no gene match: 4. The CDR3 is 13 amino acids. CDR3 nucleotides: TGTGCCAGCAGCCGGGACAGGGTTTATGGCTACACCTTC. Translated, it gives CASSRDRVYGYTF.

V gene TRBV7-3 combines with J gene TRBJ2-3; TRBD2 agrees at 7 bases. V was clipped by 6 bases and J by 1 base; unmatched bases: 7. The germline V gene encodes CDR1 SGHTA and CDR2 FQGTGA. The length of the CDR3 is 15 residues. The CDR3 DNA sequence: TGTGCCAGCAGTTATGAGGGAGGGGGCACAGATACGCAGTATTTT. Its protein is CASSYEGGGTDTQYF.

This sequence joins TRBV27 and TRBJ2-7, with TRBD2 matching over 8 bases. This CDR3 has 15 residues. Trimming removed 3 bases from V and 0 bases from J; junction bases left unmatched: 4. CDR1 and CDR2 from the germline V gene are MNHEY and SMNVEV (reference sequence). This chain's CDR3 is CASSLLAGGSYEQYF. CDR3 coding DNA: TGTGCCAGCAGTTTGCTGGCGGGGGGCTCCTACGAGCAGTACTTC.

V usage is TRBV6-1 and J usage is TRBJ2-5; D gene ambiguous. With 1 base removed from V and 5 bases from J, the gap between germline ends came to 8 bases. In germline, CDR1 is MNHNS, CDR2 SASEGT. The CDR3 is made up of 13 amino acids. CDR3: CASSEGQAETQYF. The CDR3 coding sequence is TGTGCCAGCAGTGAAGGCCAGGCGGAGACCCAGTACTTC.

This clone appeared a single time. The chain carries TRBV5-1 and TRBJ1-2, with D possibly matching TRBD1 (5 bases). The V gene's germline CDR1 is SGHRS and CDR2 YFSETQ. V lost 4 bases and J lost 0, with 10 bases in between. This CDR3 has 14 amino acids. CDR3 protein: CASSPGHTNYGYTF. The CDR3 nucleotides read TGCGCCAGCAGCCCAGGACATACTAACTATGGCTACACCTTC.